This entry describes one T cell receptor (beta chain). Its antigen is unknown. In germline, CDR1 is SGHDN, CDR2 FVKESK. V gave up 6 bases and J gave up 6 bases, with 11 bases separating them. The CDR3 is 12 residues long. The data derive from a study of blood T cells in healthy people across ages. Study-wide results and caveats: Whereas aged donors had fewer naive CD4+ cells, long-lived donors had more of them and higher diversity.

Alongside a J-beta primer mix, a sample-barcoded 5' primer served in a second PCR lasting roughly 6 to 12 cycles. MiXCR was run by TCRdb on the 5' RACE reads, yielding one entry per CDR3 protein. The data contain some 880,000 distinct CDR3 sequences, approximately 35% of them singletons. The chain has TRBV14 and TRBJ1-1; no firm D call. Input material: blood. This TCR was sampled from a man younger than 35 in good health. CDR3 region: CASSPLGPEAFF. CDR3 in DNA: TGTGCCAGCAGTCCCCTCGGTCCTGAAGCTTTCTTT.